This TCR beta chain was obtained from a study of blood T cell repertoires in COVID-19. Looking at the study overall: Whether acute or convalescent, the COVID-19 samples came from the United States, Italy and Spain. PBMCs, B-cell-depleted T cells, or T cells were the source of the cDNA or gDNA that made up the material.

Germline loops: CDR1 MNHNS, CDR2 SASEGT. Between the trimmed V and J ends, which lost 0 bases and 6 bases, there was a span of 13 bases. The CDR3 spans 15 residues. Cohort assignment relied on participant-reported clinical history. In the authors' workflow: Estimation of nucleated cell counts was performed using reference gene primer amplification. The protocol was immunoSEQ multiplex PCR, while the TCRdb copy is restricted to in-frame clones and leaves out a portion. Clonal size and the V and J genes are those of that table, whereas D and trimming came from the DNA. The repertoire includes a few hundred thousand clones, 80% to 90% of them detected once, and about a tenth sits in the top ten.

This TCR derives from a man younger than 35 with acute COVID-19. The sequencing sample was made of PBMCs or T cells enriched from blood (not recorded which). This chain joins TRBV6-1 and TRBJ2-3; a possible D gene is TRBD1 (6 bases). The CDR3 sequence: CASSEARGTGDTQYF. The DNA for the CDR3 is TGTGCCAGCAGTGAAGCAAGAGGTACAGGGGATACGCAGTATTTT.